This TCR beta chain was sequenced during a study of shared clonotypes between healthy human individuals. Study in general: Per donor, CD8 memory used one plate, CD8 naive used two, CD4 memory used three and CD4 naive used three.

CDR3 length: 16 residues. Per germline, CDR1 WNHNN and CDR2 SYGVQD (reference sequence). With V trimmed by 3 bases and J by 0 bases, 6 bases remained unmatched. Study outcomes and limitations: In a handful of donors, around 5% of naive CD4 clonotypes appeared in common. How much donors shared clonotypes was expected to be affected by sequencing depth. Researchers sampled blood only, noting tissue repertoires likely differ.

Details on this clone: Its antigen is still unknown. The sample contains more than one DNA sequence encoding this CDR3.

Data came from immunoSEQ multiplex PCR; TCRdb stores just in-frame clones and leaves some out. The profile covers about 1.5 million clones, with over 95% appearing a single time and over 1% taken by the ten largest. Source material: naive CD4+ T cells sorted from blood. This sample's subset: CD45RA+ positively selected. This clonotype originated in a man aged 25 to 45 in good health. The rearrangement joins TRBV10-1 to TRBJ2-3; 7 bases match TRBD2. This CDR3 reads CASSEGRRGSTDTQYF. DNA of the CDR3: TGCGCCAGCAGTGAAGGCAGGCGGGGGAGCACAGATACGCAGTATTTT.